This note documents a single T cell receptor beta chain sequence. The protocol was immunoSEQ multiplex PCR, while the TCRdb copy is restricted to in-frame clones and leaves out a portion. The data hold 90,000 to 95,000 clones, with around nine tenths observed a single time. CDR3 size: 15 residues. Germline V gene lookup returns CDR1 MDHEN and CDR2 SYDVKM. The junction had 6 bases not matched to a gene; V was cut back by 5 bases and J by 1 base. This sample is part of a study of blood T cell repertoires in COVID-19. In the study overall: The study drew acute and convalescent COVID-19 samples from the United States, Italy and Spain.

The gene calls are TRBV28 and TRBJ1-2, with 8 bases lining up with TRBD1. Sequencing was carried out using peripheral blood. The receptor's source is a woman at least 80 years old with active COVID-19. CDR3: CASSNTGGGNYGYTF. Written as DNA, the CDR3 is TGTGCCAGCAGTAATACAGGGGGGGGTAACTATGGCTACACCTTC.